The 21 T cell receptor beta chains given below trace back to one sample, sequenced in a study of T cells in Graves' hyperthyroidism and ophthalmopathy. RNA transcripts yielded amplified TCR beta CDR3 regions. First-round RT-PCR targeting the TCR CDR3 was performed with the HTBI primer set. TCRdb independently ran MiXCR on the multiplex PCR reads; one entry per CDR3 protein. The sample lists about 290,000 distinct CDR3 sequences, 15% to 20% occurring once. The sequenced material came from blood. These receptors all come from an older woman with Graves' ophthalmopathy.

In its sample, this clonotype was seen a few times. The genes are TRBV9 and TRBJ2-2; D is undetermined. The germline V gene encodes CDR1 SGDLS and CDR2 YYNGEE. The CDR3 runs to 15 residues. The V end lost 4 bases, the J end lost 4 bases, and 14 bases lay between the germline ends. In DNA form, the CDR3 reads TGTGCCAGCAGCACTCCCCTCGGATTCACCGGGGAGCTGTTTTTT. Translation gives CASSTPLGFTGELFF.

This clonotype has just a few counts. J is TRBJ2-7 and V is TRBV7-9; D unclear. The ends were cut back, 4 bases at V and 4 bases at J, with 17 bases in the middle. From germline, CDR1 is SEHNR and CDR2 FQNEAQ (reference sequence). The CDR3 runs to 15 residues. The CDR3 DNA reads TGTGCCAGCAGCTCTCACACGGAATCCACATACGAGCAGTACTTC. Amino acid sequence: CASSSHTESTYEQYF.

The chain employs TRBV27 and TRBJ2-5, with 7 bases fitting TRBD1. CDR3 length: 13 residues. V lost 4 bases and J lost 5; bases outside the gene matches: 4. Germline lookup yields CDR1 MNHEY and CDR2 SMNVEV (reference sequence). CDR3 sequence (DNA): TGTGCCAGCAGTTCAGGGGGAGAGGAGACCCAGTACTTC. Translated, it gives CASSSGGEETQYF.

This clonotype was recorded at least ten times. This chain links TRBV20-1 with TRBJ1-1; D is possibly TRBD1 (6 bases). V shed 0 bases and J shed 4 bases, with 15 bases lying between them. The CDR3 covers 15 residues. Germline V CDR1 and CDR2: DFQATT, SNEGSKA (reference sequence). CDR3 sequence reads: CSARDIRGAVTEAFF. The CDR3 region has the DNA TGCAGTGCTAGAGATATTCGGGGGGCAGTCACTGAAGCTTTCTTT.

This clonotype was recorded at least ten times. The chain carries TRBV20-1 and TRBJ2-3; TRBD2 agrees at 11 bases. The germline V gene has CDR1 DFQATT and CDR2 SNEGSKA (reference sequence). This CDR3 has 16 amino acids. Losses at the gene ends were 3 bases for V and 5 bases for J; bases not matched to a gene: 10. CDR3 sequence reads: CSARPTSGGEKDTQYF. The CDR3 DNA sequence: TGCAGTGCTAGGCCCACTAGCGGGGGAGAGAAAGATACGCAGTATTTT.

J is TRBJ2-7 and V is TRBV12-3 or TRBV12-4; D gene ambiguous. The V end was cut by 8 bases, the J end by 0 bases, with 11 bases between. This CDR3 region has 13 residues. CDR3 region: CASGYSPSYEQYF. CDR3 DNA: TGTGCCAGCGGCTATTCCCCCTCCTACGAGCAGTACTTC.

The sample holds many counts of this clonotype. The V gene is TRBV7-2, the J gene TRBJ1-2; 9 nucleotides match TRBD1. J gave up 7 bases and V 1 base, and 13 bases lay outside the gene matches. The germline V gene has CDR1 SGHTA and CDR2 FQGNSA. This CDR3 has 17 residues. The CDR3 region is CASSLGSTVGQGTGYTF. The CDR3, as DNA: TGTGCCAGCAGCTTAGGAAGTACGGTGGGACAGGGAACTGGCTACACCTTC.

The CDR3 is CASSYRDRGIVQYF. DNA for the CDR3: TGTGCCAGCAGTTACCGGGACAGGGGAATCGTGCAGTACTTC. V gene TRBV27 combines with J gene TRBJ2-7, with 10 bases identical to TRBD1. This CDR3 contains 14 residues. The junction had 9 bases not matched to a gene; V was cut back by 4 bases and J by 9 bases. In germline, CDR1 is MNHEY, CDR2 SMNVEV (reference sequence).

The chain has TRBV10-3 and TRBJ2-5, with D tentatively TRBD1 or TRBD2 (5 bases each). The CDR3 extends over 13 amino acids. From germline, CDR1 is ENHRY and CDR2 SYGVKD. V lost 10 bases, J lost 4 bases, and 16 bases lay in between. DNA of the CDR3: TGTGCCACCCAAGAGGGCAGGGTAGAGACCCAGTACTTC. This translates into CATQEGRVETQYF.

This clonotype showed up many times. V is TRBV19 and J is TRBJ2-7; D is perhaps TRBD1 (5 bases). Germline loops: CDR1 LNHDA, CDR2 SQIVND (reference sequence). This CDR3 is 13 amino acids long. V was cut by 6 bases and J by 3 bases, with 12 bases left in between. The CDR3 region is CASSKDILYEQYF. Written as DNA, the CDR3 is TGTGCCAGTAGCAAGGACATCCTCTACGAGCAGTACTTC.

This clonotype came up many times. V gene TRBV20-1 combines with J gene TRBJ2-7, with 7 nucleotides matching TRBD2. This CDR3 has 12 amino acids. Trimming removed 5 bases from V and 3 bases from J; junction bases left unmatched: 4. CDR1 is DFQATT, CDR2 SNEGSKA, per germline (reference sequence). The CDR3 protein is CSAPWTSYEQYF. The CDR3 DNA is TGCAGTGCTCCCTGGACTAGCTACGAGCAGTACTTC.

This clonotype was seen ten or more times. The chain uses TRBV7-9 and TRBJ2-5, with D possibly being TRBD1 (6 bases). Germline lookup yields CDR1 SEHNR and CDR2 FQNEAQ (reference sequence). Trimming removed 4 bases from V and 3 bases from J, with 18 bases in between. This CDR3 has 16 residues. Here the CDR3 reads CASSWDPGVIEETQYF. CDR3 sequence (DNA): TGTGCCAGCAGCTGGGATCCAGGGGTAATTGAAGAGACCCAGTACTTC.

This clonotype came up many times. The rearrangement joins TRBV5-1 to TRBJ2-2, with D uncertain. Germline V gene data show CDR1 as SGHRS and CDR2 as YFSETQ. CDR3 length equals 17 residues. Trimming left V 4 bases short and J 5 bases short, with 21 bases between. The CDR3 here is CASSAYRAPLRTGELFF. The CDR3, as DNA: TGCGCCAGCAGCGCATACCGGGCGCCGCTCCGGACCGGGGAGCTGTTTTTT.

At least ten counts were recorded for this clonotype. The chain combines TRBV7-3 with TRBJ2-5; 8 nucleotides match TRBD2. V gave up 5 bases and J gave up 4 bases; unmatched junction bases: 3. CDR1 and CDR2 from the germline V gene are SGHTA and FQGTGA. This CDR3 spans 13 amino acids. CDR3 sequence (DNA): TGTGCCAGCAGCGATCTAGCGGGAGAGACCCAGTACTTC. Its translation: CASSDLAGETQYF.

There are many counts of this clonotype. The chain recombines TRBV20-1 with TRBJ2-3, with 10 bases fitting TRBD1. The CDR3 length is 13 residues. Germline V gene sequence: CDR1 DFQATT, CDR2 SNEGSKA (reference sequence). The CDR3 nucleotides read TGCAGCACGGACAGGGGGAGGTTGGATACGCAGTATTTT. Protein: CSTDRGRLDTQYF.

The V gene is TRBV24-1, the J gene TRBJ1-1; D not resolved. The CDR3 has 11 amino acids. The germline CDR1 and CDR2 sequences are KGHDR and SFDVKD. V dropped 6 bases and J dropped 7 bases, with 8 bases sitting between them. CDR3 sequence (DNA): TGTGCCACCAGTAGTCAAAATGAAGCTTTCTTT. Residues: CATSSQNEAFF.

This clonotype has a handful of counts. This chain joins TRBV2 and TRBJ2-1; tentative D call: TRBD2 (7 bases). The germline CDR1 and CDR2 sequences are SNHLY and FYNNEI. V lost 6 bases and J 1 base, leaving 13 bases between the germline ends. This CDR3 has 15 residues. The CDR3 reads CASRGGGASYNEQFF. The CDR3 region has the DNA TGTGCCAGCAGGGGGGGGGGGGCTTCCTACAATGAGCAGTTCTTC.

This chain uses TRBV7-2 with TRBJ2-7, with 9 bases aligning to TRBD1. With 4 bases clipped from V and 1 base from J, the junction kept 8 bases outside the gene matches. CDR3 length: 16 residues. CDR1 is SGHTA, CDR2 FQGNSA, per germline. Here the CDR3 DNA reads TGTGCCAGCAGCTACCGACAGGGGGAAACATCCTACGAGCAGTACTTC. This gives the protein CASSYRQGETSYEQYF.

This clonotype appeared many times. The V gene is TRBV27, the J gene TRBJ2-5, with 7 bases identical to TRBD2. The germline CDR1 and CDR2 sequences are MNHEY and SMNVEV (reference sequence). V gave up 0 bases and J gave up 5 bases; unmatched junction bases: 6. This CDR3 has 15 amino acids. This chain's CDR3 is CASSLSDAGGETQYF. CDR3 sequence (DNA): TGTGCCAGCAGTTTATCGGACGCCGGGGGGGAGACCCAGTACTTC.

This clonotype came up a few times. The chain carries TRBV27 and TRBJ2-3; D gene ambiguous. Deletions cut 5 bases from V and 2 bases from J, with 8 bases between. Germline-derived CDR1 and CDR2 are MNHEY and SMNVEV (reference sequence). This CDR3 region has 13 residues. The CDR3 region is CASSTRFTDTQYF. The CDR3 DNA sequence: TGTGCCAGCAGTACCCGCTTCACAGATACGCAGTATTTT.

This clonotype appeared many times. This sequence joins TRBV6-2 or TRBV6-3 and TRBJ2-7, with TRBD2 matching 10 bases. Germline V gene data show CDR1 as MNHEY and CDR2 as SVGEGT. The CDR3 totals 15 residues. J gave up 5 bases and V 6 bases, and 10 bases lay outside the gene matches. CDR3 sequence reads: CASRLAGGPENEQYF. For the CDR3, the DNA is TGTGCCAGCAGGTTAGCGGGAGGCCCTGAGAACGAGCAGTACTTC.